The rows below give T cell receptor beta chains drawn from one sample of a study of human T cells and chemical hapten exposure. TCRdb analysed the RACE reads with MiXCR anew, one entry per CDR3 protein. Of roughly 42,000 distinct CDR3 sequences listed, approximately 10% are singletons. Source: whole blood, taken in connection with sensitization to the hapten diphenylcyclopropenone (DPC). The receptors stem from a woman aged 25-40 years with alopecia areata. Some clones in this sample may be carry-over from other donors' samples. Both conserved end residues are part of each CDR3. The order of the fields is D gene, V gene, J gene, clone size, CDR3 DNA, CDR3 protein. A D gene is named only where the DNA matches it firmly. A clone size is listed for some rows: how often the clone was seen (once, few, many), or a class if it is expanded.

d_gene: .; v_gene: TRBV12-3/TRBV12-4; j_gene: TRBJ1-5; abundance: many; CDR3nt: TGTGCCAGCAGGAGGGGAGGAAATCAGCCCCAGCATTTT; CDR3aa: CASRRGGNQPQHF
d_gene: .; v_gene: TRBV18; j_gene: TRBJ1-5; abundance: few; CDR3nt: TGTGCCAGCTCTGACGGTGGGGATCTAAATCAGCCCCAGCATTTT; CDR3aa: CASSDGGDLNQPQHF
d_gene: TRBD2; v_gene: TRBV6-2/TRBV6-3; j_gene: TRBJ2-2; abundance: few; CDR3nt: TGTGCCAGCAGCCCGGGGGGGGCCAGGGACACCGGGGAGCTGTTTTTT; CDR3aa: CASSPGGARDTGELFF
d_gene: .; v_gene: TRBV28; j_gene: TRBJ2-7; abundance: .; CDR3nt: TGTGCCAGCAGTTCCCCCCACGAGCAGTACTTC; CDR3aa: CASSSPHEQYF
d_gene: .; v_gene: TRBV11-2; j_gene: TRBJ2-3; abundance: .; CDR3nt: TGTGCCAGCAGCTTTTGGGGCCGGACTAGCACAGATACGCAGTATTTT; CDR3aa: CASSFWGRTSTDTQYF
d_gene: TRBD2; v_gene: TRBV4-2; j_gene: TRBJ2-7; abundance: .; CDR3nt: TGTGCCAGCAGCCAATACGCCGGGACTAGCGGGGGCTACGAGCAGTACTTC; CDR3aa: CASSQYAGTSGGYEQYF
d_gene: .; v_gene: TRBV4-3; j_gene: TRBJ1-2; abundance: .; CDR3nt: TGCGCCAGCAGCCAAGTCGATAGGGATAACTATGGCTACACCTTC; CDR3aa: CASSQVDRDNYGYTF
d_gene: .; v_gene: TRBV7-8; j_gene: TRBJ2-2; abundance: few; CDR3nt: TGTGCCAGCAGCTTAGGTTCCAGGGGAAACACCGGGGAGCTGTTTTTT; CDR3aa: CASSLGSRGNTGELFF
d_gene: .; v_gene: TRBV7-2; j_gene: TRBJ2-2; abundance: .; CDR3nt: TGTGCCAGCAGCTTAGCCCCCCTTTCGAACACCGGGGAGCTGTTTTTT; CDR3aa: CASSLAPLSNTGELFF
d_gene: .; v_gene: TRBV18; j_gene: TRBJ2-7; abundance: many; CDR3nt: TGTGCCAGCTCACCGGACACGTACGAGCAGTACTTC; CDR3aa: CASSPDTYEQYF
d_gene: .; v_gene: TRBV6-5; j_gene: TRBJ1-5; abundance: few; CDR3nt: TGTGCCAGCAGTCCCTCTTGGCGGGTAGAGGGCAATCAGCCCCAGCATTTT; CDR3aa: CASSPSWRVEGNQPQHF
d_gene: TRBD2; v_gene: TRBV6-2/TRBV6-3; j_gene: TRBJ2-7; abundance: many; CDR3nt: TGTGCCAGCAACCTACTAGCGGGGTCCTCCGAGCAGTACTTC; CDR3aa: CASNLLAGSSEQYF
d_gene: .; v_gene: TRBV2; j_gene: TRBJ2-7; abundance: .; CDR3nt: TGTGCCAGCATCTTAAGGCCGACCCCCCCAAGCTCCTACGAGCAGTACTTC; CDR3aa: CASILRPTPPSSYEQYF
d_gene: .; v_gene: TRBV27; j_gene: TRBJ1-5; abundance: few; CDR3nt: TGTGCCAGCAGCCTTCAGGGCTATAGCAATCAGCCCCAGCATTTT; CDR3aa: CASSLQGYSNQPQHF
d_gene: .; v_gene: TRBV4-1; j_gene: TRBJ1-6; abundance: many; CDR3nt: TGCGCCAGCAGCCAAGGTTTGCCCGGAGGACGGGATTCACCCCTCCACTTT; CDR3aa: CASSQGLPGGRDSPLHF
d_gene: .; v_gene: TRBV5-1; j_gene: TRBJ2-5; abundance: .; CDR3nt: TGCGCCAGCAGCTTCAGCGGCCAAGAGACCCAGTACTTC; CDR3aa: CASSFSGQETQYF
d_gene: TRBD2; v_gene: TRBV5-4; j_gene: TRBJ2-2; abundance: .; CDR3nt: TGTGCCAGCAGCTCGCCGGGGGGGAACACCGGGGAGCTGTTTTTT; CDR3aa: CASSSPGGNTGELFF
d_gene: TRBD1; v_gene: TRBV6-2/TRBV6-3; j_gene: TRBJ2-7; abundance: many; CDR3nt: TGTGCCAGCAGTGATGACAGGGGTCCCTACGAGCAGTACTTC; CDR3aa: CASSDDRGPYEQYF
d_gene: .; v_gene: TRBV6-5; j_gene: TRBJ2-7; abundance: many; CDR3nt: TGTGCCAGCAGTGCGGGACAGATGGAGTACGAGCAGTACTTC; CDR3aa: CASSAGQMEYEQYF
d_gene: .; v_gene: TRBV7-3; j_gene: TRBJ2-3; abundance: many; CDR3nt: TGTGCCAGCAGCCGAGGTCCAGCTAGAAGCACAGATACGCAGTATTTT; CDR3aa: CASSRGPARSTDTQYF
d_gene: TRBD2; v_gene: TRBV20-1; j_gene: TRBJ2-7; abundance: many; CDR3nt: TGCAGTGCTAGAGACGGGGGGGCCTACGAGCAGTACTTC; CDR3aa: CSARDGGAYEQYF
d_gene: TRBD2; v_gene: TRBV12-3/TRBV12-4; j_gene: TRBJ2-4; abundance: few; CDR3nt: TGTGCCAGCAGTACGCGGAAGGGACTAGCGGGCGGACAAAACATTCAGTACTTC; CDR3aa: CASSTRKGLAGGQNIQYF
d_gene: TRBD1; v_gene: TRBV4-1; j_gene: TRBJ2-2; abundance: few; CDR3nt: TGCGCCAGCAGCCAGGGACAGGGCCTGGGGACCGGGGAGCTGTTTTTT; CDR3aa: CASSQGQGLGTGELFF
d_gene: .; v_gene: TRBV12-3/TRBV12-4; j_gene: TRBJ2-7; abundance: few; CDR3nt: TGTGCCAGCAGCACCGGGGGCATAAGTACAGGGTTGTCGCAAGAGCAGTACTTC; CDR3aa: CASSTGGISTGLSQEQYF
d_gene: TRBD1; v_gene: TRBV28; j_gene: TRBJ1-6; abundance: many; CDR3nt: TGTGCCAGCAGTGCCTCCGGGACAGGGCTCTCACCCCTCCACTTT; CDR3aa: CASSASGTGLSPLHF
d_gene: .; v_gene: TRBV12-3/TRBV12-4; j_gene: TRBJ1-5; abundance: .; CDR3nt: TGTGCCAGCAGTGGACAGTTTAGCAATCAGCCCCAGCATTTT; CDR3aa: CASSGQFSNQPQHF
d_gene: .; v_gene: TRBV20-1; j_gene: TRBJ1-2; abundance: .; CDR3nt: TGCAGTGCTAGCAGGGAAGGGGACTATGGCTACACCTTC; CDR3aa: CSASREGDYGYTF
d_gene: .; v_gene: TRBV29-1; j_gene: TRBJ1-1; abundance: .; CDR3nt: TGCAGCGTTGTGGGGGGGGAAGAAGCTTTCTTT; CDR3aa: CSVVGGEEAFF
d_gene: TRBD2; v_gene: TRBV7-9; j_gene: TRBJ2-7; abundance: few; CDR3nt: TGTGCCAGCAGCCCCAGGCGGAGCGGGGTGTACGAGCAGTACTTC; CDR3aa: CASSPRRSGVYEQYF
d_gene: TRBD1; v_gene: TRBV7-4; j_gene: TRBJ2-4; abundance: .; CDR3nt: TGTGCCAGCAGCGACCCCATACAGGGGGCAAAAAACATTCAGTACTTC; CDR3aa: CASSDPIQGAKNIQYF
d_gene: TRBD2; v_gene: TRBV20-1; j_gene: TRBJ2-1; abundance: many; CDR3nt: TGCAGTGCTTTTGTGACTAGCGGGGCCAATGAGCAGTTCTTC; CDR3aa: CSAFVTSGANEQFF
d_gene: .; v_gene: TRBV29-1; j_gene: TRBJ2-7; abundance: .; CDR3nt: TGCAGCGTTTACAGGGACTACGAGCAGTACTTC; CDR3aa: CSVYRDYEQYF
d_gene: TRBD1; v_gene: TRBV7-6; j_gene: TRBJ2-1; abundance: many; CDR3nt: TGTGCCAGCAGCTTAGCGCGACAGGGTAATGAGCAGTTCTTC; CDR3aa: CASSLARQGNEQFF
d_gene: .; v_gene: TRBV28; j_gene: TRBJ1-2; abundance: .; CDR3nt: TGTGCCAGCAGTTTGGTTACGGTCTATGGCTACACCTTC; CDR3aa: CASSLVTVYGYTF
d_gene: TRBD2; v_gene: TRBV6-5; j_gene: TRBJ2-7; abundance: many; CDR3nt: TGTGCCAGCAGCCTCCGGGGGGGAAACGACGAGCAGTACTTC; CDR3aa: CASSLRGGNDEQYF
d_gene: .; v_gene: TRBV20-1; j_gene: TRBJ2-1; abundance: .; CDR3nt: TGCAGTGCCCCTGCCGGGTCGGGGCAGTTCTTC; CDR3aa: CSAPAGSGQFF
d_gene: .; v_gene: TRBV15; j_gene: TRBJ1-5; abundance: .; CDR3nt: TGTGCCACCAGCCCGCGAACAGGGACCCGAGACAGTCAGCCCCAGCATTTT; CDR3aa: CATSPRTGTRDSQPQHF
d_gene: .; v_gene: TRBV20-1; j_gene: TRBJ1-5; abundance: .; CDR3nt: TGCAGTGCCAAAAGCCACATCAATCAGCCCCAGCATTTT; CDR3aa: CSAKSHINQPQHF
d_gene: TRBD2; v_gene: TRBV5-4; j_gene: TRBJ2-1; abundance: many; CDR3nt: TGTGCCAGCAGCTCCCTAGTAGCGGGGGGGCCCGATGAGCAGTTCTTC; CDR3aa: CASSSLVAGGPDEQFF
d_gene: .; v_gene: TRBV28; j_gene: TRBJ1-2; abundance: .; CDR3nt: TGTGCCAGCAGTCTCCGGGCCAGTGCCTATGGCTACACCTTC; CDR3aa: CASSLRASAYGYTF
d_gene: .; v_gene: TRBV28; j_gene: TRBJ2-7; abundance: many; CDR3nt: TGTGCCAGCAGTTTACGAGGAGAAGGCTACGAGCAGTACTTC; CDR3aa: CASSLRGEGYEQYF
d_gene: .; v_gene: TRBV7-6; j_gene: TRBJ1-2; abundance: .; CDR3nt: TGTGCCAGCAGCCCTGCACCCTTCATGACAGAGTCCTATGGCTACACCTTC; CDR3aa: CASSPAPFMTESYGYTF
d_gene: TRBD1; v_gene: TRBV5-1; j_gene: TRBJ2-3; abundance: few; CDR3nt: TGCGCCAGCAGCTTGGGGACAGGGGGCGCGGAGGATACGCAGTATTTT; CDR3aa: CASSLGTGGAEDTQYF
d_gene: .; v_gene: TRBV7-2; j_gene: TRBJ2-3; abundance: .; CDR3nt: TGTGCCAGCAGCTTAGCGGGCAGGGTGGGCACAGATACGCAGTATTTT; CDR3aa: CASSLAGRVGTDTQYF
d_gene: .; v_gene: TRBV6-2/TRBV6-3; j_gene: TRBJ2-4; abundance: .; CDR3nt: TGTGCCAGCAAATCCGTGAATTGGGACTCGCCAGGGGACATTCAGTACTTC; CDR3aa: CASKSVNWDSPGDIQYF
d_gene: .; v_gene: TRBV28; j_gene: TRBJ2-7; abundance: .; CDR3nt: TGTGCCAGTTACAACAGGGAACTGGACGAGCAGTACTTC; CDR3aa: CASYNRELDEQYF
d_gene: .; v_gene: TRBV11-2; j_gene: TRBJ2-5; abundance: many; CDR3nt: TGTGCCAGCAGCCAAGCCCAAGAGACCCAGTACTTC; CDR3aa: CASSQAQETQYF
d_gene: .; v_gene: TRBV30; j_gene: TRBJ2-1; abundance: many; CDR3nt: TGTGCCTGGCGGGGTAGCTCCTACAATGAGCAGTTCTTC; CDR3aa: CAWRGSSYNEQFF
d_gene: .; v_gene: TRBV4-3; j_gene: TRBJ1-1; abundance: few; CDR3nt: TGCGCCAGCAGCCAAGATAACAACGCAGGGAGAGCTTTCTTT; CDR3aa: CASSQDNNAGRAFF
d_gene: TRBD2; v_gene: TRBV4-3; j_gene: TRBJ2-1; abundance: few; CDR3nt: TGCGCCAGCAGCCGGTGGGGAGGGGCCTACAATGAGCAGTTCTTC; CDR3aa: CASSRWGGAYNEQFF
d_gene: TRBD2; v_gene: TRBV4-3; j_gene: TRBJ2-1; abundance: few; CDR3nt: TGCGCCAGCAGCCAAGCTAGCGGGGGGGCCAATGAGCAGTTCTTC; CDR3aa: CASSQASGGANEQFF
d_gene: .; v_gene: TRBV7-3; j_gene: TRBJ1-1; abundance: medium-sized; CDR3nt: TGTGCCAGCAGCGCCCTACCGGGGAAGAACACTGAAGCTTTCTTT; CDR3aa: CASSALPGKNTEAFF
d_gene: TRBD2; v_gene: TRBV12-3/TRBV12-4; j_gene: TRBJ2-2; abundance: .; CDR3nt: TGTGCCAGCAGTTCCCATTCTCGCGGGGGGGCCGGGGAGCTGTTTTTT; CDR3aa: CASSSHSRGGAGELFF
d_gene: TRBD2; v_gene: TRBV6-6; j_gene: TRBJ2-3; abundance: .; CDR3nt: TGTGCCAGCCAGTTAGCGGGGGGGCCGGGTCGAACAGATACGCAGTATTTT; CDR3aa: CASQLAGGPGRTDTQYF
d_gene: .; v_gene: TRBV7-2; j_gene: TRBJ2-1; abundance: many; CDR3nt: TGTGCCAGCAGCTTATCCCAGGGGAGCTACAATGAGCAGTTCTTC; CDR3aa: CASSLSQGSYNEQFF
d_gene: .; v_gene: TRBV11-1; j_gene: TRBJ2-7; abundance: .; CDR3nt: TGTGCCAGCAGCTTAGCCCCGGTCGACGAGCAGTACTTC; CDR3aa: CASSLAPVDEQYF
d_gene: .; v_gene: TRBV6-2/TRBV6-3; j_gene: TRBJ1-2; abundance: .; CDR3nt: TGTGCCAGCACCCGATCGGACAGCTATGGCTACACCTTC; CDR3aa: CASTRSDSYGYTF
d_gene: .; v_gene: TRBV6-5; j_gene: TRBJ1-5; abundance: .; CDR3nt: TGTGCCAGCAGTTTGGGCAGGAGCTATAGCAATCAGCCCCAGCATTTT; CDR3aa: CASSLGRSYSNQPQHF
d_gene: .; v_gene: TRBV12-3/TRBV12-4; j_gene: TRBJ2-5; abundance: .; CDR3nt: TGTGCCAGCAGTTTTCATCTGGGACAACAAGAGACCCAGTACTTC; CDR3aa: CASSFHLGQQETQYF
d_gene: .; v_gene: TRBV18; j_gene: TRBJ2-5; abundance: .; CDR3nt: TGTGCCAGCTCACCGGGACCACAAGAGACCCAGTACTTC; CDR3aa: CASSPGPQETQYF